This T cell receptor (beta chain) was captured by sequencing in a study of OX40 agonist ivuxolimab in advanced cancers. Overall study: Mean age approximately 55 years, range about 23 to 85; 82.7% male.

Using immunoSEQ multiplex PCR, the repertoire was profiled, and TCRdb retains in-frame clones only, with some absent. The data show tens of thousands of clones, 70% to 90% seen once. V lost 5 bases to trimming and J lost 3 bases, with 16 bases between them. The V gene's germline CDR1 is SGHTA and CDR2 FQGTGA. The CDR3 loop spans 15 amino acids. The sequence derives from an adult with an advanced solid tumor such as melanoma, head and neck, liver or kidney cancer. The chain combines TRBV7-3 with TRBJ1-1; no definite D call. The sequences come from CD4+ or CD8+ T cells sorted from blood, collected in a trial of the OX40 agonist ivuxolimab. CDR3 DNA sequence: TGTGCCAGCAGCCAAGTGGGCCCCACGGACACTGAAGCTTTCTTT. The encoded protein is CASSQVGPTDTEAFF.